A selection of T cell receptor beta chains follows, all from one sample in a study of blood T cell repertoires in COVID-19. The method was immunoSEQ multiplex PCR; TCRdb's version includes in-frame clones alone and lacks a portion of them. Here the sample spans about 140,000 clones, roughly four fifths being singletons. The material sequenced was peripheral blood. These TCRs come from a woman over 75 with active or convalescent COVID-19. CDR3s include the opening cysteine and the closing phenylalanine or tryptophan. Each record gives: V gene, clone size, J gene, D gene, CDR3 DNA, CDR3 protein. D genes are given only for firm matches. Rows may omit the clone size; those that give it use once, few, many or a size class.

v_call: TRBV7-8
clone_size: .
j_call: TRBJ2-7
d_call: .
cdr3_nt: TGTGCCACCGCAGGGGTCTCCTACGAGCAGTACTTC
cdr3_aa: CATAGVSYEQYF

v_call: TRBV7-9
clone_size: .
j_call: TRBJ2-2
d_call: TRBD1
cdr3_nt: TGTGCCAGCAGCCCAAGACAGGGTCCGAACACCGGGGAGCTGTTTTTT
cdr3_aa: CASSPRQGPNTGELFF

v_call: TRBV19
clone_size: few
j_call: TRBJ1-3
d_call: .
cdr3_nt: TGTGCCAGTAGTAAGGGCGGCACAGGCGGGGACACCATATATTTT
cdr3_aa: CASSKGGTGGDTIYF

v_call: TRBV23-1
clone_size: .
j_call: TRBJ2-6
d_call: .
cdr3_nt: TGCGCCAGCAGTCAATCGTCGAGAAACAGCCTAAGCTCTGGGGCCAACGTCCTGACTTTC
cdr3_aa: CASSQSSRNSLSSGANVLTF

v_call: TRBV6-6
clone_size: .
j_call: TRBJ1-6
d_call: TRBD1
cdr3_nt: TGTGCCAGCAGTCAGACAGGGAGCGATTATAATTCACCCCTCCACTTT
cdr3_aa: CASSQTGSDYNSPLHF

v_call: TRBV3-1/TRBV3-2
clone_size: .
j_call: TRBJ1-6
d_call: .
cdr3_nt: TGTGCCAGCAGCCAACGCGCGTCTTCCCATTCACCCCTCCACTTT
cdr3_aa: CASSQRASSHSPLHF

v_call: TRBV28
clone_size: .
j_call: TRBJ1-1
d_call: .
cdr3_nt: TGTGCCAGCTGGGGGGGATTCGCTGAAGCTTTCTTT
cdr3_aa: CASWGGFAEAFF

v_call: TRBV5-1
clone_size: .
j_call: TRBJ2-7
d_call: .
cdr3_nt: TGCGCCAGCAGCTTGGGCCTCGGGAACTACGAGCAGTACTTC
cdr3_aa: CASSLGLGNYEQYF

v_call: TRBV4-1
clone_size: .
j_call: TRBJ2-7
d_call: .
cdr3_nt: TGCGCCAGCAGCCAGTCGACAGGTCCCTACGAGCAGTACTTC
cdr3_aa: CASSQSTGPYEQYF

v_call: TRBV28
clone_size: .
j_call: TRBJ1-1
d_call: .
cdr3_nt: TGTGCCAGCAGTTTATGGGGAGGGCTTAACACTGAAGCTTTCTTT
cdr3_aa: CASSLWGGLNTEAFF

v_call: TRBV6-5
clone_size: .
j_call: TRBJ2-2
d_call: TRBD1
cdr3_nt: TGTGCCAGCAGGATAGACAGGGGTAACACCGGGGAGCTGTTTTTT
cdr3_aa: CASRIDRGNTGELFF